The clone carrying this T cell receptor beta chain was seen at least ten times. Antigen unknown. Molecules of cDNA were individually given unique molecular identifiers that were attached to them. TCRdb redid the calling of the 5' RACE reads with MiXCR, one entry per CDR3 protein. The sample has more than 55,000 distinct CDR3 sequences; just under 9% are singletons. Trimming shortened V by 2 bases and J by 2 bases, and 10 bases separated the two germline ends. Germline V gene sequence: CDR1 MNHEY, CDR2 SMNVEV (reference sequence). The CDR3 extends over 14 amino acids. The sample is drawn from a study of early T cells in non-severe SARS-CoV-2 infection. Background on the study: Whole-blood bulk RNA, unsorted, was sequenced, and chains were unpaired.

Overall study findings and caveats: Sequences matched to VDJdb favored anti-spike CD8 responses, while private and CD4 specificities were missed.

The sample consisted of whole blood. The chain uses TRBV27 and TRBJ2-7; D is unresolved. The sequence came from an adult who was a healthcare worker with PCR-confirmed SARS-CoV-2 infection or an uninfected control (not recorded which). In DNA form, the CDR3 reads TGTGCCAGCAGTTTAACACGGCAAACCTACGAGCAGTACTTC. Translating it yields CASSLTRQTYEQYF.